Listed below are T cell receptor beta chains from one sample, sequenced in a study of blood T cells in healthy people across ages. TCRdb itself ran the 5' RACE reads through MiXCR, one entry per CDR3 protein. The table includes about 700,000 distinct CDR3 sequences, approximately 31% detected once. Material for sequencing was blood. These TCRs come from an elderly woman in good health. Each CDR3 is given with its conserved first and last residue. Each record gives: CDR3 protein, CDR3 DNA, clone size, V gene, J gene, D gene, CDR3 length. The D gene is left open where the match is weak. Rows may omit the clone size; those that give it use once, few, many or a size class.

CASSPKRETQYF	TGTGCCAGCTCCCCTAAGAGAGAGACCCAGTACTTC	many	TRBV18	TRBJ2-5	-	12
CSARDQGGYNEQFF	TGCAGTGCTAGAGACCAGGGCGGGTACAATGAGCAGTTCTTC	many	TRBV20-1	TRBJ2-1	-	14
CASSLGGFAKNIQYF	TGTGCCAGCAGCTTAGGGGGATTTGCCAAAAACATTCAGTACTTC	once	TRBV7-2	TRBJ2-4	-	15
CSALGPMNTEAFF	TGCAGTGCCCTGGGACCGATGAACACTGAAGCTTTCTTT	few	TRBV20-1	TRBJ1-1	-	13
CASSPGQDSLNEKLFF	TGTGCCAGCTCACCGGGACAGGACTCCCTTAATGAAAAACTGTTTTTT	few	TRBV18	TRBJ1-4	TRBD1	16
CASSDSAAPSTDTQYF	TGTGCCAGCAGTGACTCGGCCGCTCCTAGCACAGATACGCAGTATTTT	-	TRBV6-4	TRBJ2-3	-	16
CASSSAGQLRSSYEQYF	TGTGCCAGCAGCTCTGCGGGGCAACTCCGGAGCTCCTACGAGCAGTACTTC	-	TRBV7-9	TRBJ2-7	-	17
CASSRERGQGTTQYF	TGTGCCAGCAGCCGGGAACGGGGACAGGGAACGACCCAGTACTTC	-	TRBV4-2	TRBJ2-5	TRBD1	15
CASSPHMGGARQFADTQYF	TGTGCCAGCAGCCCCCACATGGGGGGGGCTAGACAGTTCGCAGATACGCAGTATTTT	-	TRBV7-2	TRBJ2-3	-	19
CASSGPVGAGGIAKNIQYF	TGTGCCAGCAGCGGCCCCGTCGGAGCGGGCGGGATAGCCAAAAACATTCAGTACTTC	-	TRBV7-2	TRBJ2-4	-	19
CASSSRGAYEQYF	TGTGCCAGCAGCTCAAGAGGAGCCTACGAGCAGTACTTC	many	TRBV5-5	TRBJ2-7	-	13
CANSLELFMASGGRTSYNEQFF	TGTGCCAACAGCTTAGAGCTTTTTATGGCTAGCGGGGGCCGAACCTCCTACAATGAGCAGTTCTTC	-	TRBV11-2	TRBJ2-1	TRBD2	22
CASSLAPQATFDQPQHF	TGTGCCAGCAGCTTAGCGCCGCAGGCGACTTTCGATCAGCCCCAGCATTTT	-	TRBV7-2	TRBJ1-5	-	17
CAIRLMTGADAGYTF	TGTGCCATCAGGCTCATGACAGGGGCGGATGCAGGCTACACCTTC	many	TRBV10-3	TRBJ1-2	TRBD1	15
CASSGLGLAKNIQYF	TGTGCCAGCAGTGGCTTGGGGCTAGCCAAAAACATTCAGTACTTC	many	TRBV6-2/TRBV6-3	TRBJ2-4	-	15
CASSRTSRGANQETQYF	TGTGCCAGCAGCCGGACTAGCAGGGGGGCTAACCAAGAGACCCAGTACTTC	-	TRBV3-1	TRBJ2-5	-	17
CASTVKDTQYF	TGTGCCAGCACCGTAAAAGATACGCAGTATTTT	-	TRBV7-9	TRBJ2-3	-	11
CASSDMAGGNTEAFF	TGTGCCAGCAGTGACATGGCAGGGGGGAACACTGAAGCTTTCTTT	-	TRBV6-1	TRBJ1-1	TRBD1	15
CASSLDGSSYNEQFF	TGCGCCAGCAGCTTGGATGGAAGCTCCTACAATGAGCAGTTCTTC	many	TRBV5-1	TRBJ2-1	-	15
CSAVPGLAGLMADTQYF	TGCAGTGCGGTACCGGGACTAGCGGGGTTAATGGCAGATACGCAGTATTTT	many	TRBV20-1	TRBJ2-3	TRBD2	17
CASGGPSYTF	TGTGCGAGCGGAGGGCCTAGCTACACCTTC	-	TRBV28	TRBJ1-2	-	10
CASSHRAVIQETQYF	TGTGCCAGCAGCCACAGGGCGGTTATCCAAGAGACCCAGTACTTC	many	TRBV5-6	TRBJ2-5	-	15
CASTSIGNSGLQETQYF	TGTGCCAGCACCTCAATTGGTAATAGCGGCCTCCAAGAGACCCAGTACTTC	many	TRBV7-9	TRBJ2-5	-	17
CASSVRRDRASDEQYF	TGTGCCAGCAGCGTCCGTAGGGACAGGGCCTCGGACGAGCAGTACTTC	many	TRBV7-6	TRBJ2-7	TRBD1	16
CASSLLDRASSYEQYF	TGTGCCAGCAGTTTGCTGGACAGGGCTTCCTCCTACGAGCAGTACTTC	many	TRBV12-3/TRBV12-4	TRBJ2-7	TRBD1	16
CASSSPGTSGGPYNEQFF	TGTGCCAGCAGTTCTCCCGGGACTAGCGGGGGGCCCTACAATGAGCAGTTCTTC	many	TRBV6-6	TRBJ2-1	TRBD2	18
CASRSTDGSRKLFF	TGTGCCAGCAGGTCGACAGACGGAAGCCGAAAACTGTTTTTT	few	TRBV6-5	TRBJ1-4	-	14
CASSEVGAQETQYF	TGTGCCAGCAGTGAAGTCGGGGCTCAAGAGACCCAGTACTTC	many	TRBV25-1	TRBJ2-5	-	14
CASSLVDRGPLGELFF	TGTGCCAGCAGTTTAGTGGACAGGGGCCCCCTTGGGGAGCTGTTTTTT	-	TRBV12-3/TRBV12-4	TRBJ2-2	TRBD1	16
CASSSRGFGQGNGDTF	-	-	TRBV27	TRBJ1-2	-	16
CSARKPGVYGYTF	TGCAGTGCTAGGAAGCCCGGGGTATATGGCTACACCTTC	many	TRBV20-1	TRBJ1-2	-	13
CASSTTGVYGYTF	TGCGCCAGCAGCACCACAGGGGTCTATGGCTACACCTTC	-	TRBV5-1	TRBJ1-2	TRBD1	13